This note documents a single T cell receptor (beta chain) sequence. Its antigen is still unknown. This specimen comes from a study of T cell repertoires in cytomegalovirus infection. Overall study: Recently identified HLA-C-restricted CMV epitopes were used, and well-studied HLA-B-restricted CMV epitopes were used as well. The public TCR beta signatures pointed to both CMV infection and matching HLA type. Whole-study results and caveats: In two of eight donors, the top clonotype was HLA-C-restricted CMV-specific.

TCRdb used MiXCR to reprocess the reads, holding one entry per CDR3 protein. Here the sample spans about 890,000 distinct CDR3 sequences, under 40% being singletons. This receptor was obtained from a human donor in good health (CMV status not recorded). Some clones in this sample may be carry-over from other donors' samples. This specimen was cultured CD8+ T cells from PBMCs, taken from culture after CMV antigen stimulation.

The DNA of the CDR3 is TGTGCCACCACCCCGACAGGCCACACTGAAGCTTTCTTT. This sequence encodes CATTPTGHTEAFF. V is TRBV15 and J is TRBJ1-1, with D perhaps matching TRBD1 (6 bases). Per germline, CDR1 LNHNV and CDR2 YYDKDF (reference sequence). The CDR3 spans 13 residues. V lost 7 bases and J lost 3, with 12 bases in between.